This T cell receptor (beta chain) is drawn from a study of EBV T-cell therapy then PD-1 blockade in nasopharyngeal carcinoma. Sample treatment: AdE1-LMPpoly-expanded autologous EBV-specific T-cell therapy followed by anti-PD-1 nivolumab. This CDR3 contains 16 residues. Germline V lookup: CDR1 MDHEN, CDR2 SYDVKM. Trimming removed 5 bases from V and 0 bases from J; junction bases left unmatched: 9. Remarks on this clone: The antigen is undetermined.

Only in-frame clones appear in the TCRdb table, and some are missing; sequencing was by immunoSEQ multiplex PCR. The repertoire includes 15,000 or so clones, roughly 88% of them detected once, and about 32% sits in the top ten. This sequence joins TRBV28 and TRBJ2-5, with 7 nucleotides matching TRBD1. The sequence was obtained from a man aged 40-55 years with nasopharyngeal carcinoma. The source material was CD8+ T cells from blood, sampled at day 0 from a patient whose treatment included autologous EBV-specific T cells and nivolumab. DNA of the CDR3: TGTGCCAGCAGTCCATGGACAGGCGGGTACCAAGAGACCCAGTACTTC. It is translated as CASSPWTGGYQETQYF.